Below are 25 T cell receptor beta chains sequenced from a single sample in a study of regulatory T cells in long-lasting Graves disease. Time point noted: persistent/refractory GD, antithyroid drugs over 5 years with positive TRAb. PBMCs provided the RNA from which the TCR library was made. Building of the TCR beta libraries involved iRepertoire HTBI primers and Arm-PCR of CDR3 regions. Via MiXCR, TCRdb re-called the multiplex PCR reads, giving one row per CDR3 protein. The sample lists 400,000 to 500,000 distinct CDR3 sequences; over 20% were seen once. The sequencing here drew on peripheral blood mononuclear cells (PBMCs), taken when the disease was refractory, from a patient treated with antithyroid drugs. The receptors originated from a female donor with Graves disease.

About this clonotype: One end of the junction does not line up with germline, which may come from a read error. CDR3 nucleotides: TGTGCCAGCAGCCTAGGCGCTGGTGGACTCTCTGGAAACACCATATATTTT. Translation gives CASSLGAGGLSGNTIYF. The V gene is TRBV13, the J gene TRBJ1-3; D is undetermined. This CDR3 is built from 17 residues. In germline, CDR1 is PRHDT, CDR2 FYEKMQ (reference sequence). The variable domain in full, with the rest retrieved from reference TRBV13 and TRBJ1-3, is AAGVIQSPRHLIKEKRETATLKCYPIPRHDTVYWYQQGPGQDPQFLISFYEKMQSDKGSIPDRFSAQQFSDYHSELNMSSLELGDSALYFCASSLGAGGLSGNTIYFGEGSWLTVV.

This chain links TRBV28 with TRBJ1-5; TRBD1 matches at 8 bases. V lost 5 bases and J lost 5; bases outside the gene matches: 8. CDR3 length: 15 amino acids. CDR1 is MDHEN, CDR2 SYDVKM, per germline. This CDR3 is CASSASGQGDQPQHF. In DNA form, the CDR3 reads TGTGCCAGCAGTGCGAGTGGACAGGGAGATCAGCCCCAGCATTTT.

This clonotype was counted ten times or more. The chain couples TRBV28 to TRBJ1-2; 7 positions match TRBD1. Looked up from germline, CDR1 is MDHEN and CDR2 is SYDVKM. CDR3 length: 13 amino acids. For the CDR3, the DNA is TGTGCAACCGGGACAGAGAACCTCTATGGCTACACCTTC. Protein: CATGTENLYGYTF.

This clonotype was seen a single time. V usage is TRBV9 and J usage is TRBJ1-3; 8 bases match TRBD1. The length of the CDR3 is 16 residues. Losses at the gene ends were 4 bases for V and 4 bases for J; bases not matched to a gene: 10. Germline CDR1 reads SGDLS; CDR2 reads YYNGEE. CDR3 residues: CASSPRTGRNGNTIYF. The CDR3 bases are TGTGCCAGCAGCCCTAGGACAGGGAGGAACGGAAACACCATATATTTT.

Many counts were recorded for this clonotype. V gene TRBV20-1 combines with J gene TRBJ2-7; maybe TRBD2 (5 bases). The V gene lost 4 bases and the J gene lost 0 bases, with 13 bases spanning the gap. This CDR3 is built from 14 residues. Germline CDR1 reads DFQATT; CDR2 reads SNEGSKA (reference sequence). CDR3 nucleotide sequence: TGCAGTGCTACCCACGGGGTGAGCTCCTACGAGCAGTACTTC. It yields the protein CSATHGVSSYEQYF.

There are a few counts of this clonotype. Germline and junction disagree at one end, which may indicate a read error. The rearrangement links TRBV20-1 to TRBJ2-7, with 13 bases matching TRBD2. The CDR3 is made up of 13 amino acids. Germline loops: CDR1 DFQATT, CDR2 SNEGSKA (reference sequence). The CDR3 bases are TGCAGTGCTAGAGACAAGACTAGCGGGAGGTTGGACTTC. Translating gives CSARDKTSGRLDF.

The chain uses TRBV29-1 and TRBJ2-2, with D unresolved. This CDR3 contains 14 residues. Germline CDR1 is SQVTM and CDR2 is ANQGSEA. Trimming took 7 bases from V and 0 from J, leaving 12 bases between them. In nucleotides, the CDR3 is TGCAGCGCCGCCGGGCCCTCGAACACCGGGGAGCTGTTTTTT. This codes for CSAAGPSNTGELFF.

Many counts were recorded for this clonotype. This CDR3 is CASSDGLAGAAGELFF. The CDR3 DNA follows: TGTGCCAGCAGTGACGGACTAGCGGGAGCAGCCGGGGAGCTGTTTTTT. The chain employs TRBV2 and TRBJ2-2, with 13 positions matching TRBD2. Germline CDR1 and CDR2: SNHLY and FYNNEI. The V gene end was trimmed by 3 bases and the J gene end by 6 bases; junction bases not matched to a gene: 4. The CDR3 runs to 16 residues.

This clonotype appeared many times. The chain carries TRBV2 and TRBJ2-7, with 8 bases matching TRBD2. V dropped 4 bases and J dropped 5; count of bases not matched to a gene: 10. Germline V gene lookup returns CDR1 SNHLY and CDR2 FYNNEI. The CDR3 length is 15 residues. The CDR3 loop reads CASSVSGLEYNEQYF. Written as DNA, the CDR3 is TGTGCCAGCAGTGTATCGGGACTAGAATACAACGAGCAGTACTTC.

As to this clonotype: This may come from a read error, since a much larger clone is one base off. The V and J genes are TRBV15 and TRBJ1-1; perhaps TRBD1 as D (6 bases). Germline V gene lookup returns CDR1 LNHNV and CDR2 YYDKDF (reference sequence). The CDR3 spans 15 residues. The CDR3 nucleotides are TGTGCCACCACTCTGGCAGGACAGAGAAACTATGAAGCTCTCTTT. It specifies CATTLAGQRNYEALF. Full variable domain (missing parts from reference TRBV15 and TRBJ1-1): DAMVIQNPRYQVTQFGKPVTLSCSQTLNHNVMYWYQQKSSQAPKLLFHYYDKDFNNEADTPDNFQSRRPNTSFCFLDIRSPGLGDTAMYLCATTLAGQRNYEALFGQGTRLTVV.

This clonotype was recorded at least ten times. V and J are TRBV20-1 and TRBJ2-5, with D perhaps TRBD1 (6 bases). The V and J ends lost 0 bases and 4 bases respectively, with 9 bases between them. Germline loops: CDR1 DFQATT, CDR2 SNEGSKA (reference sequence). CDR3 size: 13 residues. The CDR3 loop reads CSARETGRETQYF. CDR3 DNA sequence: TGCAGTGCTAGAGAAACAGGGAGAGAGACCCAGTACTTC.

The table lists this clonotype with many counts. The rearrangement links TRBV4-1 to TRBJ1-2; D is perhaps TRBD1 (6 bases). This CDR3 spans 14 amino acids. The germline V and J ends were trimmed by 1 base and 6 bases, with 12 bases remaining between them. CDR1 is MGHRA, CDR2 YSYEKL, per germline. The CDR3 DNA sequence: TGCGCCAGCAGCCAAGCATCTGGGGGCAATGGCTACACCTTC. Protein product: CASSQASGGNGYTF.

This clonotype showed up many times. J is TRBJ2-7 and V is TRBV6-1, with D unresolved. V lost 1 base, J lost 0 bases, and 7 bases lay in between. There are 14 residues in the CDR3. The V gene's germline CDR1 is MNHNS and CDR2 SASEGT. CDR3 amino acids: CASSEDGPSYEQYF. In DNA form, the CDR3 reads TGTGCCAGCAGTGAAGACGGACCCTCCTACGAGCAGTACTTC.

Worth noting for this clonotype: It may be a read error: a sequence one base away is much more abundant. The chain has TRBV7-9 and TRBJ2-5; D not certain. Germline CDR1 is SEHNR and CDR2 is FQNEAQ (reference sequence). This CDR3 spans 14 amino acids. In nucleotides, the CDR3 is TGTGCCAGCAGCTCGTCGGGTACCCAAGAGACCCAGTGCTTC. As protein: CASSSSGTQETQCF.

At least ten counts were recorded for this clonotype. The chain employs TRBV6-2 or TRBV6-3 and TRBJ1-4; D not certain. V lost 2 bases to trimming and J lost 4 bases, with 5 bases between them. CDR3 length: 13 amino acids. Germline V gene data show CDR1 as MNHEY and CDR2 as SVGEGT. This CDR3 is CASSYVLNEKLFF. The CDR3 bases are TGTGCCAGCAGTTACGTACTTAATGAAAAACTGTTTTTT.

This clonotype has ten or more counts. J is TRBJ2-3 and V is TRBV2; D is unresolved. Germline V gene data show CDR1 as SNHLY and CDR2 as FYNNEI. Trimming removed 6 bases at V and 6 bases at J, with 13 bases between. The CDR3 is made up of 13 amino acids. CDR3 sequence: CASRSRLRDTQYF. The CDR3, as DNA: TGTGCCAGCAGGTCCCGGTTGCGGGATACGCAGTATTTT.

As concerns this clonotype: Given a much more abundant clone one base away, this may be a read error. The chain's CDR3 is CSARDSGDIMVETQYF. CDR3 DNA: TGCAGTGCTAGAGATTCAGGGGACATTATGGTTGAAACCCAGTACTTC. V is TRBV20-1 and J is TRBJ2-5, with D tentatively TRBD1 (6 bases). Per the germline V gene, CDR1 is DFQATT and CDR2 is SNEGSKA (reference sequence). The CDR3 runs 16 residues. V was trimmed by 0 bases and J by 8 bases, leaving 22 bases between them.

This chain connects TRBV5-4 to TRBJ1-1, with TRBD1 as a possible D gene (6 bases). Trimming cost V 2 bases and J 3 bases, with 11 bases left between them. The germline gives CDR1 SGHNT, CDR2 YYREEE (reference sequence). This CDR3 region has 14 residues. The CDR3 nucleotides read TGTGCCAGCAGCTTCAGGGGCAGTGACACTGAAGCTTTCTTT. Its protein is CASSFRGSDTEAFF. Variable domain in full (rest from reference TRBV5-4 and TRBJ1-1): ETGVTQSPTHLIKTRGQQVTLRCSSQSGHNTVSWYQQALGQGPQFIFQYYREEENGRGNFPPRFSGLQFPNYSSELNVNALELDDSALYLCASSFRGSDTEAFFGQGTRLTVV.

This clonotype was seen at least ten times. The rearrangement joins TRBV2 to TRBJ2-5; D unclear. Trimming stripped 7 bases from V and 3 bases from J, with 12 bases between. Germline assignment: CDR1 SNHLY and CDR2 FYNNEI. The CDR3 contains 13 residues. The CDR3 spells CASTLDLEETQYF. CDR3 nucleotide sequence: TGTGCCAGCACCCTAGACTTAGAAGAGACCCAGTACTTC.

J is TRBJ2-7 and V is TRBV3-1, with 13 bases identical to TRBD2. CDR3 length: 16 residues. Unmatched junction bases numbered 2, after V lost 3 bases and J lost 0 bases. Per germline, CDR1 LGHDT and CDR2 YNNKEL (reference sequence). CDR3 nucleotide sequence: TGTGCCAGCAGCCAGGGGACTAGCGGGGTCTCCTACGAGCAGTACTTC. Protein: CASSQGTSGVSYEQYF.

The gene calls are TRBV28 and TRBJ2-2; no clear D. The CDR3 covers 17 residues. Deletions cut 5 bases from V and 0 bases from J, with 16 bases between. CDR1 and CDR2 from the germline V gene are MDHEN and SYDVKM. CDR3 nucleotide sequence: TGTGCCAGCAGTCCCATAAAAGGGATACCGAACACCGGGGAGCTGTTTTTT. Its translation is CASSPIKGIPNTGELFF.

This clonotype showed up just a few times. The rearrangement links TRBV5-1 to TRBJ2-2; 8 bases line up with TRBD2. After removal of 3 bases from V and 5 bases from J, the junction contained 9 bases not matched to a gene. There are 16 residues in the CDR3. Germline V gives CDR1 SGHRS, CDR2 YFSETQ. The CDR3 reads CASSCIAGCGTGELFF. The CDR3 DNA follows: TGCGCCAGCAGCTGTATAGCGGGATGTGGGACCGGGGAGCTGTTTTTT.

On this clonotype: A much larger clone differs from this one at a single base, so this may be a read error. The rearrangement joins TRBV28 to TRBJ2-7, with 10 bases fitting TRBD1. CDR1 and CDR2 (germline): MDHEN, SYDVKM. The CDR3 runs to 17 residues. V lost 5 bases and J lost 2; bases outside the gene matches: 12. In nucleotides, the CDR3 is TGTGCCAGCAGTCACTCACCCAGGGACAGGGGAACCTACGAGCAGTACTTC. Encoded protein: CASSHSPRDRGTYEQYF.

Comments on this clonotype: A much larger clone differs by one base, so this may be a read error. This chain joins TRBV2 and TRBJ1-1; tentative D call: TRBD1 (6 bases). This CDR3 comprises 12 residues. Germline CDR1 reads SNHLY; CDR2 reads FYNNEI. Trimming removed 6 bases from V and 13 bases from J, with 18 bases in between. The CDR3 loop is CASSLDGGGFFF. DNA of the CDR3: TGTGCCAGCAGCTTAGATGGGGGCGGGTTTTTCTTT.

This clonotype occurred many times. The chain couples TRBV6-1 to TRBJ1-1; D unresolved. The V end was cut by 2 bases, the J end by 0 bases, with 10 bases between. Germline lookup yields CDR1 MNHNS and CDR2 SASEGT. This CDR3 region has 15 residues. DNA of the CDR3: TGTGCCAGCAGTGAATATACAGAAATGAACACTGAAGCTTTCTTT. It encodes CASSEYTEMNTEAFF.